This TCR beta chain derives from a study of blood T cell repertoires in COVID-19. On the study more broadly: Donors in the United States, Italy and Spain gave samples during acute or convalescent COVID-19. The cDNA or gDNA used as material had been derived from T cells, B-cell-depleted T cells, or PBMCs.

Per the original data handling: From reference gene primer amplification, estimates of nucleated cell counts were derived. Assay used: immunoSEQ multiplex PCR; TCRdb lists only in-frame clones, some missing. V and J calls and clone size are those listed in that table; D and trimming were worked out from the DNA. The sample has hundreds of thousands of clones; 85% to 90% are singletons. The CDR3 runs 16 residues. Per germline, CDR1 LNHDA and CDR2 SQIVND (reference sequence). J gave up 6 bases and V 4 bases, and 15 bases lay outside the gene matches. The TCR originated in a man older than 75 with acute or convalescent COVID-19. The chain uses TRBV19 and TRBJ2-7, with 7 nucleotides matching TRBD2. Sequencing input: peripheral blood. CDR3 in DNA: TGTGCCAGTAGTAAGGGCGGGAGTTCATTCCCCGGCGAGCAGTACTTC. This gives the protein CASSKGGSSFPGEQYF. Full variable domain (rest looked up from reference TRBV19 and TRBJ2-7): DGGITQSPKYLFRKEGQNVTLSCEQNLNHDAMYWYRQDPGQGLRLIYYSQIVNDFQKGDIAEGYSVSREKKESFPLTVTSAQKNPTAFYLCASSKGGSSFPGEQYFGPGTRLTVT.